These T cell receptor beta chains were read from a single sample in a study of PD-1 blockade in classical Hodgkin lymphoma. The assay was immunoSEQ multiplex PCR, and TCRdb's table has in-frame clones only and misses some. The sample lists approximately 20,000 clones; roughly 80% were seen once. The input for sequencing was peripheral blood mononuclear cells (PBMCs), taken before the second cycle of nivolumab. Source of these receptors: a human donor with classical Hodgkin lymphoma. CDR3s include the opening cysteine and the closing phenylalanine or tryptophan. The D gene is left open where the match is weak. The size of a clone is reported for some rows only, either as once, few or many, or as a class for expanded clones.

J: TRBJ1-1
V: TRBV28
D: -
size: once
DNA: TGTGCCAGCAGTTTATCCTCCTCCTCGGGGACGAACACTGAAGCTTTCTTT
CDR3: CASSLSSSSGTNTEAFF

J: TRBJ2-5
V: TRBV10-3
D: TRBD2
size: -
DNA: TGTGCCATCAGTGAGATCAATAGCGGGAGTGGAGAGACCCAGTACTTC
CDR3: CAISEINSGSGETQYF

J: TRBJ2-2
V: TRBV4-1
D: -
size: -
DNA: TGCGCCAGCAGCCAAGATCCCCTCCTTGCCGGGGAGCTGTTTTTT
CDR3: CASSQDPLLAGELFF

J: TRBJ2-1
V: TRBV7-9
D: -
size: once
DNA: TGTGCCAGCAGCTTAGGGCGGTACAATGAGCAGTTCTTC
CDR3: CASSLGRYNEQFF

J: TRBJ1-1
V: TRBV7-9
D: -
size: few
DNA: TGTGCCAGCAGCTTAGAGGGGAGGGGCGAAGCTTTCTTT
CDR3: CASSLEGRGEAFF

J: TRBJ1-1
V: TRBV9
D: -
size: -
DNA: TGTGCCAGCAGCCCACGAGGGACGGTGAACACTGAAGCTTTCTTT
CDR3: CASSPRGTVNTEAFF

J: TRBJ1-5
V: TRBV5-1
D: -
size: -
DNA: TGCGCCAGCAGCTTGGCCGGGCAGAACAATCAGCCCCAGCATTTT
CDR3: CASSLAGQNNQPQHF

J: TRBJ1-1
V: TRBV20-1
D: -
size: -
DNA: TGCAGTGCTAGACTGGGCGAGGAAGCTTTCTTT
CDR3: CSARLGEEAFF

J: TRBJ2-3
V: TRBV6-1
D: TRBD2
size: -
DNA: TGTGCCAGCAGGGAAGGACTAGTATCCACAGATACGCAGTATTTT
CDR3: CASREGLVSTDTQYF

J: TRBJ2-7
V: TRBV5-4
D: TRBD1
size: -
DNA: TGTGCCAGCAGCGCAGGGACAGGGCGCTACGAGCAGTACTTC
CDR3: CASSAGTGRYEQYF

J: TRBJ1-1
V: TRBV30
D: TRBD1
size: -
DNA: TGTGCCTGGTCGGGACAGATGAACACTGAAGCTTTCTTT
CDR3: CAWSGQMNTEAFF

J: TRBJ1-5
V: TRBV27
D: -
size: -
DNA: TGTGCCAGCAGTTTGAATGGAGTGGTTGGACGGAACAATCAGCCCCAGCATTTT
CDR3: CASSLNGVVGRNNQPQHF

J: TRBJ2-1
V: TRBV25-1
D: -
size: -
DNA: TGTGCCAGCAGTCCTACGAGGAGCGGTTCGAGCTCCTACAATGAGCAGTTCTTC
CDR3: CASSPTRSGSSSYNEQFF

J: TRBJ2-1
V: TRBV2
D: TRBD1
size: -
DNA: TGTGCCAGCAGTGACCGGGACAGGGTGGTCAATGAGCAGTTCTTC
CDR3: CASSDRDRVVNEQFF

J: TRBJ2-3
V: TRBV9
D: TRBD1
size: -
DNA: TGTGCCAGCAGCCCCTCAGACAGGGGGATCACAGATACGCAGTATTTT
CDR3: CASSPSDRGITDTQYF

J: TRBJ2-1
V: TRBV27
D: TRBD2
size: -
DNA: TGTGCCAGCAGTTTAAGGGTGGTAGCGGGGGACAATGAGCAGTTCTTC
CDR3: CASSLRVVAGDNEQFF

J: TRBJ1-1
V: TRBV5-5
D: -
size: -
DNA: TGTGCCAGCAGCTGGGGACACCAGAACACTGAAGCTTTCTTT
CDR3: CASSWGHQNTEAFF

J: TRBJ2-3
V: TRBV11-2
D: -
size: -
DNA: TGTGCCAGCAGCCCCTTGAGCGGGAGCACAGATACGCAGTATTTT
CDR3: CASSPLSGSTDTQYF

J: TRBJ2-7
V: TRBV5-4
D: -
size: -
DNA: TGTGCCAGCAGCTTGTCTGCGACAGAGCAGTACTTC
CDR3: CASSLSATEQYF

J: TRBJ1-6
V: TRBV5-1
D: TRBD1
size: -
DNA: TGCGCCAGCAGCTGGGACAGGGGGGTCAATTCACCCCTCCACTTT
CDR3: CASSWDRGVNSPLHF

J: TRBJ1-3
V: TRBV19
D: -
size: -
DNA: TGTGCCAGTTTACACGACTCTGGAAACACCATATATTTT
CDR3: CASLHDSGNTIYF

J: TRBJ2-3
V: TRBV6-1
D: TRBD2
size: -
DNA: TGTGCCAGCAGTGAACGAAGGGCAGCGGGACCAAGCACAGATACGCAGTATTTT
CDR3: CASSERRAAGPSTDTQYF

J: TRBJ2-7
V: TRBV19
D: -
size: -
DNA: TGTGCCAGTAGTAGGGCGGATACCTACGAGCAGTACTTC
CDR3: CASSRADTYEQYF

J: TRBJ1-5
V: TRBV28
D: TRBD1
size: -
DNA: TGTGCCAGCGGTAGTTTAGGACAGGGGCGTCAGCCCCAGCATTTT
CDR3: CASGSLGQGRQPQHF

J: TRBJ1-4
V: TRBV29-1
D: -
size: -
DNA: TGCAGCGTCCTTAGGGGAACTAATGAAAAACTGTTTTTT
CDR3: CSVLRGTNEKLFF

J: TRBJ2-1
V: TRBV7-9
D: TRBD1
size: -
DNA: TGTGCCAGCAGCCCTAGTCTGTTCTTGACAGGGAACAATGAGCAGTTCTTC
CDR3: CASSPSLFLTGNNEQFF

J: TRBJ2-7
V: TRBV7-8
D: -
size: -
DNA: TGTGCCAGCAGCTCCGAGACGGTCAGCGCCTACGAGCAGTACTTC
CDR3: CASSSETVSAYEQYF

J: TRBJ2-2
V: TRBV5-1
D: -
size: few
DNA: TGCGCCAGCAGCTTGGTAGTCGGAACCGGGAGGAACACCGGGGAGCTGTTTTTT
CDR3: CASSLVVGTGRNTGELFF

J: TRBJ2-2
V: TRBV27
D: -
size: -
DNA: TGTGCCAGCCGGATAGCAGGGTCCACCGGGGAGCTGTTTTTT
CDR3: CASRIAGSTGELFF

J: TRBJ2-3
V: TRBV7-9
D: -
size: -
DNA: TGTGCCAGCAGCGGCAGGAAAGAGGGTGTGGGATATACGCAGTATTTT
CDR3: CASSGRKEGVGYTQYF

J: TRBJ2-1
V: TRBV19
D: -
size: -
DNA: TGTGCCAGTAGTAAGGTTGGGGGAGTGGGCTACAATGAGCAGTTCTTC
CDR3: CASSKVGGVGYNEQFF

J: TRBJ2-7
V: TRBV29-1
D: TRBD1
size: -
DNA: TGCAGCGTTGTAGTCAGGGGGCGCGAGCAGTACTTC
CDR3: CSVVVRGREQYF

J: TRBJ2-7
V: TRBV5-1
D: -
size: -
DNA: TGCGCCAGCAGCTTGGCCTCAAGCTCCTACGAGCAGTACTTC
CDR3: CASSLASSSYEQYF

J: TRBJ2-3
V: TRBV7-6
D: -
size: -
DNA: TGTGCCAGCAGCTTAGTATCCACAGATACGCAGTATTTT
CDR3: CASSLVSTDTQYF

J: TRBJ1-4
V: TRBV30
D: -
size: few
DNA: TGTGCCTGGAGTGCGGGGGCAATCAATGAAAAACTGTTTTTT
CDR3: CAWSAGAINEKLFF

J: TRBJ2-3
V: TRBV19
D: TRBD2
size: -
DNA: TGTGCCAGTAGTATGAAGATAGGACTAGCGGGATCAGATACGCAGTATTTT
CDR3: CASSMKIGLAGSDTQYF

J: TRBJ2-7
V: TRBV7-8
D: -
size: -
DNA: TGTGCCAGCAGCTTAGGCGGAGGGGGGTACGAGCAGTACTTC
CDR3: CASSLGGGGYEQYF

J: TRBJ1-2
V: TRBV28
D: -
size: -
DNA: TGTGCCAGCAGTCTGGACAGTCTTGGGGGCTACACCTTC
CDR3: CASSLDSLGGYTF

J: TRBJ2-7
V: TRBV5-1
D: TRBD2
size: -
DNA: TGCGCCAGCAGCACCCGAGGCGGGGGCGAGCAGTACTTC
CDR3: CASSTRGGGEQYF

J: TRBJ1-6
V: TRBV6-5
D: -
size: -
DNA: TGTGCCAGCAGTTACGGGTCCACCCAATGGACCCTCCACTTT
CDR3: CASSYGSTQWTLHF

J: TRBJ2-7
V: TRBV28
D: TRBD1
size: -
DNA: TGTGCCAGCAGTCCGCGACAGGGGGTGGGCGAGCAGTACTTC
CDR3: CASSPRQGVGEQYF

J: TRBJ2-3
V: TRBV5-4
D: -
size: -
DNA: TGTGCCAGCAGCTTGTTAGCGAATACGCAGTATTTT
CDR3: CASSLLANTQYF

J: TRBJ2-1
V: TRBV5-4
D: TRBD2
size: few
DNA: TGTGCCAGCAGCCTACTAGCGGGTGGCTCCTACAATGAGCAGTTCTTC
CDR3: CASSLLAGGSYNEQFF

J: TRBJ1-4
V: TRBV28
D: TRBD1
size: -
DNA: TGTGCCAGCAGTCCTTACCAGGGGGCGCCTAATGAAAAACTGTTTTTT
CDR3: CASSPYQGAPNEKLFF

J: TRBJ1-5
V: TRBV27
D: TRBD1
size: -
DNA: TGTGCCAGCAGGGTAGGGACAGGGAATCAGCCCCAGCATTTT
CDR3: CASRVGTGNQPQHF

J: TRBJ1-2
V: TRBV18
D: -
size: few
DNA: TGTGCCAGCTCACCACCCAGGGGCAACTATGGCTACACCTTC
CDR3: CASSPPRGNYGYTF

J: TRBJ1-2
V: TRBV15
D: -
size: -
DNA: TGTGCCACCAGCAGCGGAGGTACAGCCTATGGCTACACCTTC
CDR3: CATSSGGTAYGYTF

J: TRBJ2-7
V: TRBV18
D: TRBD1
size: -
DNA: TGTGCCAGCTCACCGGGACAGAAGTACGAGCAGTACTTC
CDR3: CASSPGQKYEQYF

J: TRBJ2-1
V: TRBV28
D: -
size: -
DNA: TGTGCCAGCAGCATAGTCAATGAGCAGTTCTTC
CDR3: CASSIVNEQFF

J: TRBJ2-7
V: TRBV21-1
D: -
size: -
DNA: TGTGCCAGCAGCAAGCACGGGCCCGGCTCCTACGAGCAGTACTTC
CDR3: CASSKHGPGSYEQYF

J: TRBJ2-1
V: TRBV5-1
D: -
size: -
DNA: TGCGCCAGCAGCTCGAGGGGGGACAGCTCCTACAATGAGCAGTTCTTC
CDR3: CASSSRGDSSYNEQFF

J: TRBJ1-1
V: TRBV29-1
D: -
size: -
DNA: TGCAGCGCAATTAAGGACGACCTCCTAACTGAAGCTTTCTTT
CDR3: CSAIKDDLLTEAFF

J: TRBJ1-6
V: TRBV6-5
D: -
size: -
DNA: TGTGCCAGCAGCCGCCCGAGGAGTCATAATTCACCCCTCCACTTT
CDR3: CASSRPRSHNSPLHF

J: TRBJ2-2
V: TRBV7-8
D: -
size: -
DNA: TGTGCCAGCAGCCTCACTACGGACACCGGGGAGCTGTTTTTT
CDR3: CASSLTTDTGELFF

J: TRBJ2-1
V: TRBV6-1
D: TRBD2
size: -
DNA: TGTGCCAGCAGTACGGGGGGAAGCTCCTACAATGAGCAGTTCTTC
CDR3: CASSTGGSSYNEQFF